The sequence of this T cell receptor (beta chain) was determined in a study of blood T cell repertoires in COVID-19. Study in general: Acute and convalescent COVID-19 samples came from the United States, Italy and Spain. PBMCs, B-cell-depleted T cells, or T cells provided the cDNA or gDNA that made up the material.

Authors' analysis steps: Quantification of nucleated cells was approximated via reference gene primer amplification. Clones were read by immunoSEQ multiplex PCR, and TCRdb kept only the in-frame ones, dropping some. V, J and clone size were drawn from that table, and D and trimming were deduced from the DNA. The table records some 200,000 clones, less than 90% of them present only once. The germline V gene has CDR1 MGHRA and CDR2 YSYEKL. Deletions cut 3 bases from V and 5 bases from J, with 16 bases between. The CDR3 is made up of 15 amino acids. The chain employs TRBV4-1 and TRBJ1-1, with D tentatively TRBD1 (6 bases). This TCR was sampled from a woman between 40 and 55 years old with acute or convalescent COVID-19. The sequenced sample consisted of peripheral blood. The CDR3 sequence is CASSHFGQSRTEAFF. The CDR3 DNA follows: TGCGCCAGCAGCCATTTCGGACAGTCAAGGACTGAAGCTTTCTTT.